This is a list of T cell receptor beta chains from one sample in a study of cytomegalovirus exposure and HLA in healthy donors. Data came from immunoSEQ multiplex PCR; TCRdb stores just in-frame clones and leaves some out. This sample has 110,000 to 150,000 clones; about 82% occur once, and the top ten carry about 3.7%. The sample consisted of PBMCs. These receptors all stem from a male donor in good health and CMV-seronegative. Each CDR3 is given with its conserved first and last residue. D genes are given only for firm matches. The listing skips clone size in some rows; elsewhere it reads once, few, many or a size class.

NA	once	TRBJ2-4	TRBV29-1	CSVGVGYQGGDQYF	TGCAGCGTTGGAGTGGGTTATCAGGGGGGAGACCAGTACTTC
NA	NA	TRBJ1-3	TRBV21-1	CASSLAAHLSGNTIYF	TGTGCCAGCTCCCTGGCGGCGCACCTCTCTGGAAACACCATATATTTT
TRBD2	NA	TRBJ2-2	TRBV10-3	CAISESNPSNLAGYTGELFF	TGTGCCATCAGTGAGTCGAATCCCTCCAACCTAGCGGGGTATACCGGGGAGCTGTTTTTT
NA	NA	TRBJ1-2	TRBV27	CASSLLAGALRGYTF	TGTGCCAGCAGTTTATTAGCAGGGGCCCTAAGGGGCTACACCTTC
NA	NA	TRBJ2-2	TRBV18	CASSPRGQGVTGELFF	TGTGCCAGCTCACCAAGAGGTCAAGGGGTCACCGGGGAGCTGTTTTTT
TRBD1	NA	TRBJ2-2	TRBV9	CASSVGGQGNTGELFF	TGTGCCAGCAGCGTTGGGGGACAGGGTAACACCGGGGAGCTGTTTTTT
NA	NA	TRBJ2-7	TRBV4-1	CASSQTVSYEQYF	TGCGCCAGCAGCCAGACAGTCTCCTACGAGCAGTACTTC
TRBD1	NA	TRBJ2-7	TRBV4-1	CASSQVTGGGQYF	TGCGCCAGCAGCCAAGTTACAGGGGGAGGGCAGTACTTC
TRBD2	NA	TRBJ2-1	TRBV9	CASSVEQTSDYNEQFF	TGTGCCAGCAGCGTAGAGCAGACTAGCGATTACAATGAGCAGTTCTTC
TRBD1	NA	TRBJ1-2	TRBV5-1	CASSWNPGQGNGYTF	TGCGCCAGCAGCTGGAATCCGGGACAGGGAAATGGCTACACCTTC
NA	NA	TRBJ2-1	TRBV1	CTSSQVAVVGEQFF	TGCACCAGCAGCCAAGTGGCGGTGGTTGGGGAGCAGTTCTTC
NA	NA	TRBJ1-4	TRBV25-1	CASSDALADEKLFF	TGTGCCAGCAGTGATGCCCTAGCGGATGAAAAACTGTTTTTT
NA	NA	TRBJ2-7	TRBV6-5	CASSPTGSSYEQYF	TGTGCCAGCAGCCCAACAGGGAGCTCCTACGAGCAGTACTTC
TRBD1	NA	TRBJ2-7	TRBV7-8	CASSQTGGPDEQYF	TGTGCCAGCAGCCAGACAGGGGGCCCCGACGAGCAGTACTTC
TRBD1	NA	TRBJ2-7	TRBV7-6	CASSLFDRGSEQYF	TGTGCCAGCAGCTTGTTCGACAGGGGGAGCGAGCAGTACTTC
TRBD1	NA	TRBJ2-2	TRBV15	CATSRDPTGGTGELFF	TGTGCCACCAGCAGAGATCCTACAGGGGGCACCGGGGAGCTGTTTTTT
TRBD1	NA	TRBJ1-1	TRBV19	CASRVQGTGLFSEAFF	TGTGCCAGTAGAGTACAGGGGACAGGGCTGTTCTCTGAAGCTTTCTTT
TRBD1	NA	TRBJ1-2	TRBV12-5	CASGLVLQGGVYGYTF	TGTGCTAGTGGTTTGGTATTGCAGGGGGGAGTCTATGGCTACACCTTC
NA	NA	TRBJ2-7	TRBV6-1	CASSDRGHISYEQYF	TGTGCCAGCAGTGATAGGGGACATATCTCCTACGAGCAGTACTTC
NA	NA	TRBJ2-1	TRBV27	CASSPRRSSYNEQFF	TGTGCCAGCAGTCCCCGACGGAGCTCCTACAATGAGCAGTTCTTC
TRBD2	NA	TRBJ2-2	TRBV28	CASSLMTSGNTGELFF	TGTGCCAGCAGCCTGATGACTAGCGGGAACACCGGGGAGCTGTTTTTT
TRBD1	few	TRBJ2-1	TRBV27	CASSNRDRGNEQFF	TGTGCCAGCAGTAACCGGGACAGGGGCAATGAGCAGTTCTTC
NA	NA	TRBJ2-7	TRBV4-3	CASSQGLNYYEQYF	TGCGCCAGCAGCCAAGGTCTAAATTACTACGAGCAGTACTTC
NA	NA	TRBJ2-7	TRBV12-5	CASGDWGGEQYF	TGTGCTAGTGGTGACTGGGGAGGTGAGCAGTACTTC
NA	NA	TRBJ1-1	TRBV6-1	CASITGNMLNTEAFF	TGTGCCAGTATAACAGGGAATATGTTGAACACTGAAGCTTTCTTT
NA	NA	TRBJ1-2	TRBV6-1	CASSDDRLSSRYTF	TGTGCCAGCAGTGATGACAGGTTATCCTCACGCTACACCTTC
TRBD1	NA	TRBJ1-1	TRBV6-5	CASSYRGQGNTEAFF	TGTGCCAGCAGTTACCGAGGACAGGGGAACACTGAAGCTTTCTTT